This passage covers 30 T cell receptor beta chains from one sample sequenced in a study of Ad26.COV2.S vaccination and SARS-CoV-2 variants. Treatment meaning: 15 to 20 received Ad26.COV2.S at low or high dose, single or two shots; roughly five received placebo; per-sample allocation not given. Samples were taken on day 63 after the first vaccine or placebo injection. Some clones are missing from TCRdb's copy, which holds only in-frame ones; the method was immunoSEQ multiplex PCR. The sample gives a few hundred thousand clones, around 89% of which show up once; around 3.6% is in the top ten. The source material was peripheral blood, sampled in a trial of Ad26.COV2.S vaccine versus placebo. These receptors were collected from a person between 18 and 60 years old who received the Ad26.COV2.S COVID-19 vaccine or a placebo.

V usage is TRBV5-4 and J usage is TRBJ1-2; tentatively, D is TRBD1 (5 bases). Deletions cut 0 bases from V and 3 bases from J, with 9 bases between. CDR3 length: 14 residues. The V gene's germline CDR1 is SGHNT and CDR2 YYREEE (reference sequence). This chain's CDR3 is CASSLVGTYYGYTF. CDR3 nucleotide sequence: TGTGCCAGCAGCTTGGTAGGGACCTACTATGGCTACACCTTC.

The chain has TRBV24-1 and TRBJ2-3; maybe TRBD1 (6 bases). Germline CDR1 KGHDR, CDR2 SFDVKD. The CDR3 totals 15 residues. Trimming removed 5 bases at V and 3 bases at J, with 14 bases between. The CDR3 region is CATSGGQGLTDTQYF. The DNA for the CDR3 is TGTGCCACCAGTGGGGGTCAGGGGTTGACAGATACGCAGTATTTT.

This clone was counted once. CDR3 sequence reads: CASSFRQGDEKLFF. In nucleotides, the CDR3 is TGTGCCAGCAGCTTCAGACAGGGGGATGAAAAACTGTTTTTT. The chain links TRBV5-4 to TRBJ1-4; 9 bases match TRBD1. After removal of 2 bases from V and 6 bases from J, the junction contained 2 bases not matched to a gene. The CDR3 is made up of 14 amino acids. The V gene's germline CDR1 is SGHNT and CDR2 YYREEE (reference sequence).

The chain uses TRBV30 and TRBJ1-4; D not certain. The V and J ends lost 0 bases and 8 bases respectively, with 7 bases between them. CDR3 length: 12 residues. Germline loops: CDR1 GTSNPN, CDR2 SVGIG (reference sequence). DNA of the CDR3: TGTGCCTGGAGTGTTCCCCGGGAAAAACTGTTTTTT. This codes for CAWSVPREKLFF.

The gene calls are TRBV7-5 and TRBJ2-1; the D call in the table, TRBD2, was not verified against the DNA. TRBV7-5 is a pseudogene. The CDR3 covers 17 residues. The CDR3 DNA is TGTGCCAGAAGCCCAACCACGGCTAGGCGGTCCTACAATGAGCAGTTCTTC. Residues: CARSPTTARRSYNEQFF.

This clone was detected once. The chain links TRBV7-9 to TRBJ2-5; D may be TRBD2 (5 bases). The germline V gene encodes CDR1 SEHNR and CDR2 FQNEAQ (reference sequence). The CDR3 has 12 amino acids. V was pared by 1 base and J by 7 bases, with 7 bases between. The DNA for the CDR3 is TGTGCCAGCAGCTTAGACCGGGGGACCCAGTACTTC. It yields the protein CASSLDRGTQYF.

The chain's CDR3 is CASRARGSYEQYF. CDR3 nucleotides: TGTGCCAGCAGAGCCCGGGGTTCCTACGAGCAGTACTTC. The rearrangement joins TRBV2 to TRBJ2-7; D possibly corresponds to TRBD2 (5 bases). Germline-derived CDR1 and CDR2 are SNHLY and FYNNEI. The CDR3 totals 13 residues. V was cut by 6 bases and J by 1 base, with 10 bases left in between.

The chain uses TRBV5-1 and TRBJ2-7; D is possibly TRBD1 (6 bases). From germline, CDR1 is SGHRS and CDR2 YFSETQ. The CDR3 runs 16 residues. V shed 0 bases and J shed 6 bases, with 19 bases lying between them. The CDR3 reads CASSLDLGTRPSEQYF. For the CDR3, the DNA is TGCGCCAGCAGCTTGGACCTCGGGACAAGGCCAAGCGAGCAGTACTTC.

The CDR3 sequence is CASSLWTGTGANVLTF. DNA for the CDR3: TGCGCCAGCAGCTTGTGGACAGGGACTGGGGCCAACGTCCTGACTTTC. This chain links TRBV5-1 with TRBJ2-6, with 8 bases aligning to TRBD1. CDR1 is SGHRS, CDR2 YFSETQ, per germline. The CDR3 covers 16 residues. V trimming: 1 base; J trimming: 2 bases; junction bases outside the gene matches: 2.

This chain joins TRBV7-8 and TRBJ2-5; D is undetermined. The germline gives CDR1 SGHVS, CDR2 FQNEAQ. There are 13 residues in the CDR3. V lost 0 bases and J lost 9, with 11 bases in between. CDR3 region: CASSLALLGPQYF. CDR3 nucleotide sequence: TGTGCCAGCAGCTTAGCCCTCCTAGGGCCCCAGTACTTC.

The chain recombines TRBV15 with TRBJ2-4; 7 bases line up with TRBD1. Looked up from germline, CDR1 is LNHNV and CDR2 is YYDKDF (reference sequence). Trimming at V came to 4 bases and at J to 4 bases, leaving 10 bases not matched to a gene. The CDR3 has 16 residues. The CDR3 region is CATSNYRDSPKNIQYF. In nucleotides, the CDR3 is TGTGCCACCAGCAATTATAGGGACAGCCCTAAAAACATTCAGTACTTC.

The chain links TRBV30 to TRBJ1-5; D remains ambiguous. The V end was cut by 2 bases, the J end by 6 bases, with 14 bases between. The germline gives CDR1 GTSNPN, CDR2 SVGIG (reference sequence). This CDR3 contains 14 residues. CDR3 coding DNA: TGTGCCTGGAGTACCAACAGTGCGTCTCAGCCCCAGCATTTT. This encodes CAWSTNSASQPQHF.

The chain couples TRBV9 to TRBJ1-4; D possibly corresponds to TRBD1 (5 bases). The germline V gene encodes CDR1 SGDLS and CDR2 YYNGEE. The length of the CDR3 is 15 residues. V lost 1 base and J lost 1, with 8 bases in between. This CDR3 reads CASSVKDKTNEKLFF. DNA of the CDR3: TGTGCCAGCAGCGTAAAGGACAAAACTAATGAAAAACTGTTTTTT.

Only a few counts were recorded for this clone. V gene TRBV5-4 combines with J gene TRBJ1-1, with unresolved D. CDR1 and CDR2 from the germline V gene are SGHNT and YYREEE (reference sequence). The CDR3 sequence is 15 residues long. Trimming shortened V by 0 bases and J by 4 bases, and 13 bases separated the two germline ends. CDR3 loop: CASSLVSASGTEAFF. CDR3 bases: TGTGCCAGCAGCTTGGTGTCAGCCAGCGGCACTGAAGCTTTCTTT.

The chain is built from TRBV11-2 and TRBJ2-7, with TRBD2 matching 8 bases. The length of the CDR3 is 15 residues. Germline V CDR1 and CDR2: SGHAT, FQNNGV. Trimming took 2 bases from V and 6 from J; bases not matched to a gene: 9. For the CDR3, the DNA is TGTGCCAGCAGCTTAAATGCGGGACTAGGGGTCGAGCAGTACTTC. It is translated as CASSLNAGLGVEQYF.

This clone was seen once. The chain uses TRBV5-1 and TRBJ2-3, with D possibly TRBD2 on 6 matching bases. Trimming stripped 1 base from V and 1 base from J, with 7 bases between. The length of the CDR3 is 14 residues. The germline V gene has CDR1 SGHRS and CDR2 YFSETQ. CDR3 loop: CASSLWGGTDTQYF. For the CDR3, the DNA is TGCGCCAGCAGCTTGTGGGGGGGCACAGATACGCAGTATTTT. Full variable domain (missing parts from reference TRBV5-1 and TRBJ2-3): KAGVTQTPRYLIKTRGQQVTLSCSPISGHRSVSWYQQTPGQGLQFLFEYFSETQRNKGNFPGRFSGRQFSNSRSEMNVSTLELGDSALYLCASSLWGGTDTQYFGPGTRLTVL.

This clone was found a few times. The chain has TRBV7-2 and TRBJ2-1; TRBD1 agrees at 7 bases. The V and J ends lost 5 bases and 9 bases, in that order; junction bases with no gene match: 16. The CDR3 consists of 16 residues. Germline V gene sequence: CDR1 SGHTA, CDR2 FQGNSA. This chain's CDR3 is CASSHRTGSSRGEQFF. In nucleotides, the CDR3 is TGTGCCAGCAGCCATAGGACAGGCTCGTCACGCGGTGAGCAGTTCTTC.

V usage is TRBV24-1 and J usage is TRBJ2-7, with a tentative D call TRBD2 (6 bases). Trimming left V 0 bases short and J 6 bases short, with 17 bases between. CDR1 and CDR2 from the germline V gene are KGHDR and SFDVKD. CDR3 length: 16 residues. The CDR3 coding sequence is TGTGCCACCAGTGATTTGGCCTCCACAGCGGGTGCCGAGCAGTACTTC. Its protein is CATSDLASTAGAEQYF.

The rearrangement uses TRBV27 and TRBJ2-3; 10 bases fit TRBD2. The J segment lost 3 bases and the V segment lost 5 bases, leaving 8 bases of the junction unmatched. Germline loops: CDR1 MNHEY, CDR2 SMNVEV (reference sequence). The CDR3 loop spans 16 amino acids. This CDR3 is CASSSQRGGRTDTQYF. CDR3 nucleotides: TGTGCCAGCAGTAGCCAGCGGGGGGGCCGGACAGATACGCAGTATTTT.

This clone was counted many times. The V and J genes are TRBV5-1 and TRBJ2-3; maybe TRBD2 (5 bases). The V gene lost 5 bases and the J gene lost 6 bases, with 16 bases spanning the gap. This CDR3 contains 14 residues. Germline V gives CDR1 SGHRS, CDR2 YFSETQ. The CDR3 protein is CASRPSRAEDTQYF. In DNA form, the CDR3 reads TGCGCCAGCAGACCCTCAAGAGCGGAGGATACGCAGTATTTT.

As for this clone: Since a much larger clone is just one base distant, this may be a read error. This same CDR3 is encoded by further DNA sequences in the sample. The rearrangement joins TRBV9 to TRBJ1-6; D gene ambiguous. The ends were cut back, 0 bases at V and 0 bases at J, with 4 bases in the middle. CDR1 and CDR2 from the germline V gene are SGDLS and YYNGEE. CDR3 length equals 15 residues. CDR3 sequence reads: CASSVGSSYNSPLHF. The DNA of the CDR3 is TGTGCCAGCAGCGTAGGCAGCTCCTATAATTCACCCCTCCACTTT.

This chain joins TRBV7-4 and TRBJ2-7; 10 bases fit TRBD1. Germline-derived CDR1 and CDR2 are SGHVT and SQSDAQ. The CDR3 has 17 amino acids. V lost 5 bases and J lost 3; bases outside the gene matches: 13. The CDR3 sequence: CASSGDRGRVLDYEQYF. The CDR3 nucleotides are TGTGCCAGCAGCGGTGACAGGGGGCGGGTACTCGACTACGAGCAGTACTTC.

This clone was detected only once. This chain joins TRBV5-1 and TRBJ2-3, with 11 bases fitting TRBD2. Germline trimming cut 3 bases from V and 9 bases from J; bases unmatched to any gene: 12. Germline-derived CDR1 and CDR2 are SGHRS and YFSETQ. The CDR3 consists of 16 residues. CDR3 residues: CASSSPTSGASGTQYF. The CDR3 DNA reads as TGCGCCAGCAGCTCGCCGACTAGCGGGGCGTCTGGGACGCAGTATTTT.

The V call is TRBV7-9, the J call TRBJ1-4; no clear D gene. CDR1 SEHNR and CDR2 FQNEAQ come from the germline V gene (reference sequence). This CDR3 region has 16 residues. Trimming pared 3 bases from V and 0 bases from J, leaving 11 bases between. The CDR3 reads CASSFSYSATNEKLFF. The CDR3 coding sequence is TGTGCCAGCAGCTTTAGTTACTCTGCAACTAATGAAAAACTGTTTTTT.

This clone has a handful of counts. This chain joins TRBV6-1 and TRBJ1-1; D possibly corresponds to TRBD1 (5 bases). The V gene's germline CDR1 is MNHNS and CDR2 SASEGT. This CDR3 comprises 15 residues. V was cut by 2 bases and J by 6 bases, with 16 bases left in between. The CDR3 nucleotides read TGTGCCAGCAGTGAAATCCCGGGGGGAATGGCTGAAGCTTTCTTT. Translating it yields CASSEIPGGMAEAFF.

V and J are TRBV19 and TRBJ1-5; 8 bases match TRBD1. Trimming at V came to 6 bases and at J to 6 bases, leaving 10 bases not matched to a gene. CDR1 and CDR2 (germline): LNHDA, SQIVND (reference sequence). This CDR3 contains 15 residues. The DNA for the CDR3 is TGTGCCAGTAGGGACTCCGGGACAGGATTTCAGCCCCAGCATTTT. Residues: CASRDSGTGFQPQHF.

CDR3: CASSGSHNEQFF. The DNA of the CDR3 is TGTGCCAGCAGCGGGAGCCACAATGAGCAGTTCTTC. The chain couples TRBV9 to TRBJ2-1; unclear D gene. This CDR3 comprises 12 residues. In germline, CDR1 is SGDLS, CDR2 YYNGEE. V was cut by 3 bases and J by 5 bases, with 6 bases left in between. The full variable domain, with the rest looked up from reference TRBV9 and TRBJ2-1, is DSGVTQTPKHLITATGQRVTLRCSPRSGDLSVYWYQQSLDQGLQFLIQYYNGEERAKGNILERFSAQQFPDLHSELNLSSLELGDSALYFCASSGSHNEQFFGPGTRLTVL.

The CDR3 reads CASSPAVGLTKSSYEQYF. The CDR3 nucleotides read TGTGCCAGCAGCCCTGCTGTGGGACTAACCAAGAGCTCCTACGAGCAGTACTTC. V usage is TRBV16 and J usage is TRBJ2-7; 7 positions match TRBD2. This CDR3 is 18 amino acids long. CDR1 and CDR2 from the germline V gene are KGHSY and FQNENV. The trim removed 4 bases at V and 0 bases at J, leaving 15 bases unmatched.

The chain combines TRBV10-3 with TRBJ2-7; tentative D call: TRBD1 (5 bases). The CDR3 runs 15 residues. Trimming cost V 0 bases and J 6 bases, with 15 bases left between them. Germline V CDR1 and CDR2: ENHRY, SYGVKD. The CDR3 region is CAISESIGQGGEQYF. The CDR3 nucleotides read TGTGCCATCAGTGAGTCTATCGGGCAGGGCGGCGAGCAGTACTTC.

The V and J genes are TRBV7-3 and TRBJ2-1; D is perhaps TRBD2 (8 bases). Trimming stripped 2 bases from V and 8 bases from J, with 22 bases between. The V gene's germline CDR1 is SGHTA and CDR2 FQGTGA. The CDR3 has 17 residues. The CDR3 bases are TGTGCCAGCAGCTTACTTGGACTAGCAGGGGGAAGTGATGAGCAGTTCTTC. Translation gives CASSLLGLAGGSDEQFF.